These 15 T cell receptor beta chains were all obtained from the same sample, sequenced in a study of cytomegalovirus exposure and HLA in healthy donors. Both 60 Vbeta primers and 13 Jbeta primers went into the PCR. TCRdb's table, derived via immunoSEQ multiplex PCR, lists solely in-frame clones and lacks some. The profile shows 150,000 to 250,000 clones, 82% of them singletons. Sequencing input: PBMCs. The receptors here all came from a boy younger than 10 in good health and CMV-seronegative.

This clone was found many times. The gene calls are TRBV4-3 and TRBJ1-5, with D unclear. The CDR3 consists of 14 residues. The germline V and J ends were trimmed by 4 bases and 7 bases, with 14 bases remaining between them. The germline V gene has CDR1 LGHNA and CDR2 YSLEER. The CDR3 region has the DNA TGCGCCAGCAGCCCCGTTAGTTCTAAGCAGCCCCAGCATTTT. Translation gives CASSPVSSKQPQHF.

This chain uses TRBV6-6 with TRBJ1-5; D is unresolved. The CDR3 loop spans 12 amino acids. V was shortened by 5 bases and J by 5 bases, with 7 bases between the two germline ends. Germline CDR1 MNHNY, CDR2 SVGAGI (reference sequence). The CDR3 DNA is TGTGCCAGCAGTCCGCGGTATCAGCCCCAGCATTTT. It yields the protein CASSPRYQPQHF.

V is TRBV5-4 and J is TRBJ2-1; a possible D gene is TRBD2 (5 bases). Trimming removed 1 base at V and 0 bases at J, with 8 bases between. The CDR3 sequence is 15 residues long. Germline CDR1 is SGHNT and CDR2 is YYREEE (reference sequence). CDR3 DNA sequence: TGTGCCAGCAGCTTGAGAACTAGCTCCTACAATGAGCAGTTCTTC. It is translated as CASSLRTSSYNEQFF. Full variable domain (outside the CDR3, taken from reference TRBV5-4 and TRBJ2-1): ETGVTQSPTHLIKTRGQQVTLRCSSQSGHNTVSWYQQALGQGPQFIFQYYREEENGRGNFPPRFSGLQFPNYSSELNVNALELDDSALYLCASSLRTSSYNEQFFGPGTRLTVL.

The chain has TRBV4-3 and TRBJ1-6; TRBD1 matches at 7 bases. From germline, CDR1 is LGHNA and CDR2 YSLEER. J was trimmed by 7 bases and V by 3 bases; bases with no gene match: 3. The CDR3 sequence is 14 residues long. The CDR3 sequence: CASSHDRENSPLHF. The CDR3, as DNA: TGCGCCAGCAGCCACGACAGGGAGAATTCACCCCTCCACTTT.

The chain uses TRBV2 and TRBJ1-4; a weak D match, TRBD1 (5 bases). Between the trimmed V and J ends, which lost 4 bases and 6 bases, there was a span of 9 bases. The CDR3 length is 13 residues. CDR1 and CDR2 (germline): SNHLY, FYNNEI. CDR3 loop: CASSVPGDEKLFF. The CDR3 DNA reads TGTGCCAGCAGTGTCCCGGGGGATGAAAAACTGTTTTTT.

This clone has only a few counts. The chain employs TRBV10-3 and TRBJ2-7; 9 bases line up with TRBD2. Germline V CDR1 and CDR2: ENHRY, SYGVKD. The trim removed 5 bases at V and 7 bases at J, leaving 6 bases unmatched. The CDR3 length is 13 residues. CDR3 sequence (DNA): TGTGCCATCAGTTCGGGGGCGGGGGGGGAGCAGTACTTC. This translates into CAISSGAGGEQYF.

This clone was found a few times. The V and J genes are TRBV5-4 and TRBJ1-1; 8 bases agree with TRBD1. Per the germline V gene, CDR1 is SGHNT and CDR2 is YYREEE (reference sequence). The CDR3 is made up of 16 amino acids. The V segment lost 8 bases and the J segment 1 base; nucleotides outside the gene matches: 13. The CDR3 nucleotides read TGTGCCAGTGGAGGCCGTGACAGGGGACCGAACACTGAAGCTTTCTTT. Encoded protein: CASGGRDRGPNTEAFF.

This chain connects TRBV19 to TRBJ1-5; TRBD1 might be the D (6 bases). The CDR3 runs to 16 residues. Trimming cost V 5 bases and J 7 bases, with 21 bases left between them. Germline CDR1 and CDR2: LNHDA and SQIVND (reference sequence). In DNA form, the CDR3 reads TGTGCCAGTAGTTTCAGCCGGGACATTCGCGGGCAGCCCCAGCATTTT. It translates to CASSFSRDIRGQPQHF.

The table lists this clone with a few counts. This chain uses TRBV11-2 with TRBJ1-1, with D possibly being TRBD1 (6 bases). Trimming pared 1 base from V and 0 bases from J, leaving 6 bases between. Germline CDR1 and CDR2: SGHAT and FQNNGV. The CDR3 has 14 amino acids. CDR3 DNA sequence: TGTGCCAGCAGCTTAGCAGGGGTGAACACTGAAGCTTTCTTT. Translated: CASSLAGVNTEAFF.

This sequence joins TRBV4-1 and TRBJ1-1, with D possibly TRBD1 on 5 matching bases. V was pared by 2 bases and J by 8 bases, with 15 bases between. The CDR3 consists of 14 residues. Germline V gives CDR1 MGHRA, CDR2 YSYEKL. CDR3 sequence reads: CASSQPAGRLEAFF. The CDR3 nucleotides read TGCGCCAGCAGCCAACCTGCAGGGCGGTTGGAAGCTTTCTTT.

This chain uses TRBV6-1 with TRBJ2-5; no clear D. This CDR3 is built from 20 residues. The V gene lost 2 bases and the J gene lost 4 bases, with 29 bases spanning the gap. The germline V gene has CDR1 MNHNS and CDR2 SASEGT. The CDR3 DNA reads as TGTGCCAGCAGTGAATTACTGCCGGGTAGATTTAGAGGCCCCCGAGAGACCCAGTACTTC. This gives the protein CASSELLPGRFRGPRETQYF.

This chain uses TRBV9 with TRBJ2-3, with TRBD2 identical over 9 bases. CDR3 size: 18 residues. V gave up 1 base and J gave up 2 bases; unmatched junction bases: 11. From germline, CDR1 is SGDLS and CDR2 YYNGEE. The CDR3: CASSVRRIAGADTDTQYF. CDR3 in DNA: TGTGCCAGCAGCGTACGAAGAATAGCGGGGGCCGACACAGATACGCAGTATTTT.

The chain joins TRBV7-2 to TRBJ2-1; 7 bases match TRBD2. CDR3 size: 15 residues. CDR1 SGHTA and CDR2 FQGNSA come from the germline V gene. V shed 2 bases and J 7 bases; nucleotides not matched to a gene: 8. The CDR3 loop reads CASSLSLADANEQFF. The CDR3 coding sequence is TGTGCCAGCAGCTTAAGCCTAGCGGACGCGAATGAGCAGTTCTTC.

The rearrangement uses TRBV6-5 and TRBJ2-6; 8 nucleotides match TRBD1. Germline V lookup: CDR1 MNHEY, CDR2 SVGAGI. CDR3 length: 14 residues. V dropped 10 bases and J dropped 4; count of bases not matched to a gene: 6. The DNA of the CDR3 is TGTGCCACCTGGACAGGGAGCGGGGCCAACGTCCTGACTTTC. Translated, it gives CATWTGSGANVLTF.

This rearrangement joins TRBV6-1 to TRBJ1-4; 12 bases are a match to TRBD1. Germline assignment: CDR1 MNHNS and CDR2 SASEGT. CDR3 length: 15 amino acids. The J segment lost 6 bases and the V segment lost 8 bases, leaving 7 bases of the junction unmatched. The CDR3 region has the DNA TGTGCCAGCGTAGGGACAGGGGGCTGGGATGAAAAACTGTTTTTT. Translated: CASVGTGGWDEKLFF.